A selection of T cell receptor beta chains follows, all from one sample in a study of beta chain features in type 1 diabetes. Assay: immunoSEQ multiplex PCR; the TCRdb copy retains only in-frame clones and omits some. The data show about 620,000 clones, less than 20% seen once. Sequencing was performed on naive CD4+ T cells from blood. All receptors come from a man aged 18 to 30 in good health. The conserved cysteine and the conserved F or W are not part of the CDR3 here.

j_gene: NA
v_gene: TRBV7-3
CDR3aa: ASTGPGGSGTSRLEQY

j_gene: TRBJ2-3
v_gene: TRBV10-3
CDR3aa: AISAGEDTQY

j_gene: TRBJ2-7
v_gene: TRBV18
CDR3aa: ASSPLASGASYEQY

j_gene: TRBJ1-2
v_gene: TRBV7-3
CDR3aa: ASSLTGGQHYGYT

j_gene: TRBJ2-7
v_gene: TRBV10-3
CDR3aa: AISELGQIPYEQY

j_gene: TRBJ2-7
v_gene: TRBV5-6
CDR3aa: ASSRRASGTSYEQY

j_gene: TRBJ1-4
v_gene: TRBV7-9
CDR3aa: ASSFGQLEKLF

j_gene: TRBJ1-1
v_gene: TRBV6-5
CDR3aa: ASRGQGLTEAF

j_gene: TRBJ1-1
v_gene: TRBV7-9
CDR3aa: ASSLEEGRVTEAF

j_gene: TRBJ1-4
v_gene: TRBV2
CDR3aa: ASSRTGGPGEKLF

j_gene: NA
v_gene: TRBV7-2
CDR3aa: ASSRDRVGYEQY

j_gene: TRBJ1-6
v_gene: TRBV10-3
CDR3aa: AIGDRDNSPLH

j_gene: NA
v_gene: TRBV15
CDR3aa: ATSRDGTATYEQY

j_gene: TRBJ2-3
v_gene: TRBV7-2
CDR3aa: ASSRGKQRGGRDTQY

j_gene: TRBJ2-5
v_gene: TRBV6-5
CDR3aa: ASSYSLAGRQETQY

j_gene: TRBJ2-2
v_gene: TRBV7-2
CDR3aa: ASSPHNPLGNTGELF

j_gene: TRBJ2-1
v_gene: TRBV6-1
CDR3aa: AISERRDPVTSEQF

j_gene: TRBJ1-1
v_gene: TRBV19
CDR3aa: ASSIEGAEAF

j_gene: TRBJ2-7
v_gene: TRBV29-1
CDR3aa: SVEVGSYEQY

j_gene: TRBJ2-6
v_gene: TRBV4-3
CDR3aa: ASSLQPGANVLT

j_gene: TRBJ2-7
v_gene: TRBV4-3
CDR3aa: ASSQVGISTESSYEQY